The rows below give T cell receptor beta chains drawn from one sample of a study of cytomegalovirus exposure and HLA in healthy donors. Produced via immunoSEQ multiplex PCR; TCRdb's table is partial and in-frame only. The sample carries around 92,000 clones, about 83% recorded once. Sequencing input: PBMCs. These receptors were obtained from a female donor in good health and CMV-seropositive. Each CDR3 is given with its conserved first and last residue. A D gene is named only where the DNA matches it firmly. Not all rows give a size; the values are once, few, many and, for expanded clones, a class.

13,.,TRBV6-1,TRBD1,TRBJ1-2,TGTGCCAGCACCCCCGGGACAGGGAGTGGCTACACCTTC,CASTPGTGSGYTF
13,.,TRBV7-9,.,TRBJ1-1,TGTGCCAGCAGCTTAGAAGACAGAGCTGAAGCTTTCTTT,CASSLEDRAEAFF
14,.,TRBV18,.,TRBJ1-6,TGTGCCAGCTCACCGAAACAGCTGAATTCACCCCTCCACTTT,CASSPKQLNSPLHF
12,.,TRBV11-3,.,TRBJ1-4,TGTGCCGACCCTCAGGGTAATGAAAAACTGTTTTTT,CADPQGNEKLFF
16,.,TRBV5-1,TRBD1,TRBJ1-3,TGCGCCAGCAGCGACGCAGGGACAGCCACTGGAAACACCATATATTTT,CASSDAGTATGNTIYF
13,.,TRBV25-1,TRBD1,TRBJ2-1,TGTGCCAGCAGTTTGACAGGGAATGGGGAGCAGTTCTTC,CASSLTGNGEQFF
17,.,TRBV7-3,TRBD2,TRBJ2-1,TGTGCCAGCAGCCCCCCGGGTTCTAGCGGAGATTACAATGAGCAGTTCTTC,CASSPPGSSGDYNEQFF
15,.,TRBV7-9,.,TRBJ2-7,TGTGCCAGCAGCTCCCCTCAGACAGAGACCTACGAGCAGTACTTC,CASSSPQTETYEQYF
17,.,TRBV4-1,.,TRBJ1-1,TGCGCCAGCAGCCAAGATGGCTTTAGGGGCGAGAACACTGAAGCTTTCTTT,CASSQDGFRGENTEAFF
12,once,TRBV30,.,TRBJ1-2,TGTGCCTGGAGCGATGGGCCGGTGGGCTACACCTTC,CAWSDGPVGYTF
14,.,TRBV4-1,.,TRBJ2-2,TGCGCCAGCAGCCTCGAAGCTCTGGCCGGGGAGCTGTTTTTT,CASSLEALAGELFF
14,.,TRBV6-5,TRBD1,TRBJ1-1,TGTGCCAGCAATCGACAGGGCTTCGGCACTGAAGCTTTCTTT,CASNRQGFGTEAFF
16,.,TRBV6-1,TRBD1,TRBJ2-3,TGTGCCAGCAGTGAAAATATGGGACAGGGATCAGATACGCAGTATTTT,CASSENMGQGSDTQYF
12,.,TRBV30,.,TRBJ1-2,TGTGCCTGGAGTGTCTGGGGAGATGGCTACACCTTC,CAWSVWGDGYTF
14,.,TRBV19,.,TRBJ1-4,TGTGCCACCTTCAGTAGGACAGCTAATGAAAAACTGTTTTTT,CATFSRTANEKLFF
17,.,TRBV4-1,TRBD2,TRBJ2-1,TGCGCCAGCAGCCAACCCGGGGGGGGACCCCTAAACAATGAGCAGTTCTTC,CASSQPGGGPLNNEQFF
19,.,TRBV12-2,.,TRBJ1-3,TGTGCAAGTCGCTTAGCGGTCAAGCTACAGGGTCTCGCTGGAAACACCATATATTTT,CASRLAVKLQGLAGNTIYF
13,.,TRBV7-6,TRBD1,TRBJ1-2,TGTGCCAGCAGCTTGACAGGGGGCTATGGCTACACCTTC,CASSLTGGYGYTF
11,.,TRBV20-1,.,TRBJ2-5,TGCAGTGCTAGCGAGCAAGAGACCCAGTACTTC,CSASEQETQYF
16,.,TRBV5-1,.,TRBJ2-1,TGCGCCAGCAGCTTGGAAGGGAACCTCCAGGGCAATGAGCAGTTCTTC,CASSLEGNLQGNEQFF
15,.,TRBV27,TRBD1,TRBJ2-7,TGTGCCAGCAGTTCGCACCCGGGACAGTCCCACGAGCAGTACTTC,CASSSHPGQSHEQYF
14,.,TRBV6-5,.,TRBJ2-3,TGTGCCAGCAGTTCTACAATACGGGGAGATACGCAGTATTTT,CASSSTIRGDTQYF
18,.,TRBV7-8,.,TRBJ1-1,TGTGCCAGCAGCTTAAGTTTGTCGAATGAGATCATGAACACTGAAGCTTTCTTT,CASSLSLSNEIMNTEAFF
12,.,TRBV6-5,TRBD1,TRBJ1-2,TGTGCCACTACGCGACAGGGTCGTGGCTACACCTTC,CATTRQGRGYTF
12,.,TRBV9,.,TRBJ1-2,TGTGCCAGCAGCACGAAGACACCTGGCTACACCTTC,CASSTKTPGYTF
14,few,TRBV7-2,TRBD1,TRBJ2-2,TGTGCCAGCAGCTTTAACAGGGGCACCGGGGAGCTGTTTTTT,CASSFNRGTGELFF
13,.,TRBV28,.,TRBJ2-1,TGTGCCAGCAGTTTCCCAGGGTTCAATGAGCAGTTCTTC,CASSFPGFNEQFF
15,.,TRBV7-6,.,TRBJ1-1,TGTGCCAGCAGCCCCGCGGGCAGCGGGAACACTGAAGCTTTCTTT,CASSPAGSGNTEAFF
13,.,TRBV6-5,.,TRBJ2-6,TGTGCCAGCCAGGCCTTTGGGGCCAACGTCCTGACTTTC,CASQAFGANVLTF
13,.,TRBV10-2,.,TRBJ1-1,TGCGCCAGCAGTGCGGGGGGACGGACTGAAGCTTTCTTT,CASSAGGRTEAFF
16,once,TRBV5-6,TRBD1,TRBJ1-2,TGTGCCAGCAGCCTCCCCCACCCTGGGACAGGGCATGGCTACCCCTTC,CASSLPHPGTGHGYPF
12,.,TRBV30,.,TRBJ1-2,TGTGCCTGGAGTCCATCGGTCGGTGGCTACACCTTC,CAWSPSVGGYTF
15,.,TRBV28,TRBD1,TRBJ2-6,TGTGCCAGCAGTCAACAGGGGAGTGGGGCCAACGTCCTGACTTTC,CASSQQGSGANVLTF
15,.,TRBV6-5,.,TRBJ2-6,TGTGCCAGCAGCAGGGGGGTCCCTGGGGCCAACGTCCTGACTTTC,CASSRGVPGANVLTF
15,.,TRBV7-2,.,TRBJ1-1,TGTGCCAGCAGCACCCACATAGCCCTGAACACTGAAGCTTTCTTT,CASSTHIALNTEAFF